The 10 T cell receptor beta chains in this list originate from one sample, sequenced in a study of cytomegalovirus exposure and HLA in healthy donors. The PCR employed 60 Vbeta primers together with 13 Jbeta primers. Using immunoSEQ multiplex PCR, the repertoire was profiled, and TCRdb retains in-frame clones only, with some absent. The table includes more than 20,000 clones, 70% to 80% detected once. Material: PBMCs. The receptor set was obtained from a man aged 55 to 70 in good health and CMV-seronegative.

In the case of this clone: Different DNA sequences within this sample yield the same CDR3. The rearrangement uses TRBV6-5 and TRBJ1-1, with a tentative D call TRBD1 (5 bases). V gave up 0 bases and J gave up 5 bases, with 10 bases separating them. The CDR3 has 14 amino acids. CDR1 MNHEY and CDR2 SVGAGI come from the germline V gene. Here the CDR3 DNA reads TGTGCCAGCAGTTACTCCGCAGGGAGGACTGAAGCTTTCTTT. The encoded protein is CASSYSAGRTEAFF.

CDR3 sequence (DNA): TGTGCCTGGAGTGCTGACTACCGCACAGATACGCAGTATTTT. Encoded protein: CAWSADYRTDTQYF. The V and J genes are TRBV30 and TRBJ2-3; possibly TRBD2 for D (5 bases). The V end lost 1 base, the J end lost 1 base, and 9 bases lay between the germline ends. CDR3 length: 14 residues. CDR1 and CDR2 from the germline V gene are GTSNPN and SVGIG (reference sequence). The whole variable domain, remainder taken from reference TRBV30 and TRBJ2-3, is SQTIHQWPATLVQPVGSPLSLECTVEGTSNPNLYWYRQAAGRGLQLLFYSVGIGQISSEVPQNLSASRPQDRQFILSSKKLLLSDSGFYLCAWSADYRTDTQYFGPGTRLTVL.

The V and J genes are TRBV27 and TRBJ2-3; the D is unclear. Trimming removed 2 bases from V and 2 bases from J, with 8 bases in between. CDR1 MNHEY and CDR2 SMNVEV come from the germline V gene (reference sequence). This CDR3 spans 14 amino acids. CDR3 coding DNA: TGTGCCAGCAGTTTAGTACAGTACACAGATACGCAGTATTTT. Its translation is CASSLVQYTDTQYF.

This clone appeared a few times. The chain has TRBV6-5 and TRBJ1-2, with D perhaps TRBD1 (5 bases). The V end was cut by 8 bases, the J end by 1 base, with 8 bases between. There are 12 residues in the CDR3. Germline lookup yields CDR1 MNHEY and CDR2 SVGAGI. The CDR3 coding sequence is TGTGCCAGCTCCAGGGATAACTATGGCTACACCTTC. It specifies CASSRDNYGYTF.

The chain links TRBV28 to TRBJ1-5; the match to TRBD1 covers 9 bases. V lost 1 base, J lost 2 bases, and 6 bases stayed unmatched. CDR1 is MDHEN and CDR2 is SYDVKM in the germline V gene. CDR3 length equals 17 residues. CDR3 sequence (DNA): TGTGCCAGCAGTTTATTGGGACAGGGTTCTCGCAATCAGCCCCAGCATTTT. It is translated as CASSLLGQGSRNQPQHF.

The chain uses TRBV11-2 and TRBJ2-7; a weak D match, TRBD1 (6 bases). The CDR3 has 14 amino acids. Between the trimmed V and J ends, which lost 0 bases and 6 bases, there was a span of 12 bases. Germline loops: CDR1 SGHAT, CDR2 FQNNGV. DNA of the CDR3: TGTGCCAGCAGCTTAGAACAGGGTTCAGGCGAGCAGTACTTC. Translated: CASSLEQGSGEQYF.

This clone has a single count. J is TRBJ2-1 and V is TRBV7-3; perhaps TRBD2 as D (5 bases). This CDR3 is 17 amino acids long. Trimming removed 3 bases at V and 0 bases at J, with 15 bases between. Per the germline V gene, CDR1 is SGHTA and CDR2 is FQGTGA. The CDR3 loop reads CASSFSPSGSSYNEQFF. The CDR3 coding sequence is TGTGCCAGCAGCTTTTCACCGAGCGGAAGCTCCTACAATGAGCAGTTCTTC.

Turning to this clone: An end of the junction differs from the germline gene, which may be a read error. The rearrangement uses TRBV5-4 and TRBJ2-5, with TRBD1 identical over 9 bases. The CDR3 extends over 16 amino acids. The germline gives CDR1 SGHNT, CDR2 YYREEE (reference sequence). The CDR3 bases are TGTGCCCGCAGCGCGGGAACCGGGACAGGGAAAGAGACCCAGTACTTC. This translates into CARSAGTGTGKETQYF.

This clone was seen a handful of times. J is TRBJ2-7 and V is TRBV30, with TRBD1 matching 8 bases. With 1 base clipped from V and 2 bases from J, the junction kept 1 base outside the gene matches. From germline, CDR1 is GTSNPN and CDR2 SVGIG (reference sequence). The CDR3 totals 13 residues. The CDR3, as DNA: TGTGCCTGGAGTGCGGACAGGGCCTACGAGCAGTACTTC. Translation: CAWSADRAYEQYF.

The V call is TRBV7-6, the J call TRBJ2-7; 10 positions agree with TRBD1. The CDR3 loop spans 14 amino acids. Germline lookup yields CDR1 SGHVS and CDR2 FNYEAQ. Trimming took 5 bases from V and 6 from J; bases not matched to a gene: 7. CDR3 bases: TGTGCCAGCAGCCCCGGGACAGGGGTGTTCGAGCAGTACTTC. Residues: CASSPGTGVFEQYF.